The 29 T cell receptor beta chains given below trace back to one sample, sequenced in a study of T cells in women clearing cervical HPV infection. Sequencing used immunoSEQ multiplex PCR; TCRdb keeps in-frame clones, though not all of them. In total, the table holds about 36,000 clones. Sequenced: blood buffy coat. The receptors stem from a woman between 18 and 75 years old with a cervical HPV16 infection that either progressed to CIN3+ or cleared (not recorded which).

On this clone: The read terminates 3 residues before the CDR3 end, so the remaining end is supplied by the germline J gene. The chain joins TRBV6-1 to TRBJ1-2; D might be TRBD1 (5 bases). This CDR3 region has 14 residues. Per germline, CDR1 MNHNS and CDR2 SASEGT. Trimming took off 2 bases at V and 4 bases at J, with 11 bases between the two ends. The CDR3 DNA, read in part, is TGTGCCAGCAGTGAACTTGTGCAGGGCTATGGC. Its translation: CASSELVQGYG. The CDR3 reads in full as CASSELVQGYGYTF.

To note about this clone: The read falls 3 residues short of the CDR3 end, and the missing part is taken from the germline J gene. The chain joins TRBV7-7 to TRBJ2-4, with 9 bases identical to TRBD1. Germline V gives CDR1 SSHAT, CDR2 FNYEAQ (reference sequence). This CDR3 is built from 13 residues. J was trimmed by 8 bases and V by 5 bases; bases with no gene match: 4. CDR3 protein: CASSQRTGDIQYF. The covered CDR3 bases are TGTGCCAGCAGCCAACGGACAGGGGACATT.

On this clone itself: The missing CDR3 end, 3 residues past where the read stops, is filled in from the germline J gene. This sequence joins TRBV6-2 or TRBV6-3 and TRBJ2-2; perhaps TRBD2 as D (6 bases). V lost 4 bases, J lost 0 bases, and 12 bases lay in between. The CDR3 is 16 amino acids. The germline V gene encodes CDR1 MNHEY and CDR2 SVGEGT. This CDR3 is CASSFQGLSNTGELFF. The CDR3 bases that were read are TGTGCCAGCAGTTTCCAGGGACTCTCGAACACCGGGGAG.

With respect to this clone: Sequencing ends 3 residues short of the CDR3 end; the germline J gene provides the rest. The genes are TRBV19 and TRBJ2-3, with 10 bases lining up with TRBD2. The ends lost 10 bases at V and 3 bases at J; junction bases unmatched: 13. The CDR3 consists of 16 residues. CDR1 LNHDA and CDR2 SQIVND come from the germline V gene (reference sequence). The sequenced part of the CDR3 DNA is TGTGCCACCCGGAACCTACTAGCGGGGAAAACAGATACG. Protein sequence: CATRNLLAGKTDT. The entire CDR3 protein is CATRNLLAGKTDTQYF.

As concerns this clone: The sequenced fragment ends 3 residues before the CDR3 boundary, so the rest is inferred from the germline J gene. The chain has TRBV5-4 and TRBJ1-1; no clear D gene. The ends were cut back, 4 bases at V and 7 bases at J, with 17 bases in the middle. Germline lookup yields CDR1 SGHNT and CDR2 YYREEE (reference sequence). The CDR3 has 14 residues. The DNA read from the CDR3 is TGTGCCAGCAGCGAGCGGCAGAGCAGTAATGAA. Protein product: CASSERQSSNE. The CDR3 in full is CASSERQSSNEAFF. Using reference TRBV5-4 and TRBJ1-1 for the parts outside the CDR3, the full variable domain is ETGVTQSPTHLIKTRGQQVTLRCSSQSGHNTVSWYQQALGQGPQFIFQYYREEENGRGNFPPRFSGLQFPNYSSELNVNALELDDSALYLCASSERQSSNEAFFGQGTRLTVV.

Worth noting for this clone: The DNA ends 3 residues before the CDR3 does, and the rest of the CDR3 is filled in from the germline J gene. The gene calls are TRBV12-3 or TRBV12-4 and TRBJ2-3; TRBD1 is a possible D gene (5 bases). CDR3 size: 17 residues. The V end lost 6 bases, the J end lost 0 bases, and 19 bases lay between the germline ends. The sequenced part of the CDR3 DNA is TGTGCCAGCAGCCCCTCCCTCTGGGGCAGTAGCACAGATACG. This encodes CASSPSLWGSSTDT. In full, the CDR3 reads CASSPSLWGSSTDTQYF.

As concerns this clone: The observed sequence ends 3 residues before the CDR3 terminus, with the missing tail filled in from the germline J gene. The V and J genes are TRBV6-1 and TRBJ2-7; TRBD2 is a possible D gene (5 bases). CDR3 size: 13 residues. V was trimmed by 2 bases and J by 4 bases, leaving 9 bases between them. CDR1 and CDR2 (germline): MNHNS, SASEGT. CDR3 in amino acids: CASSETRAYEQYF. The sequenced part of the CDR3 DNA is TGTGCCAGCAGTGAAACGAGGGCGTACGAG.

This clone registers medium-sized by frequency. The sequenced fragment ends 3 residues before the CDR3 boundary, so the rest is inferred from the germline J gene. The V gene is TRBV4-1, the J gene TRBJ1-1, with D tentatively TRBD1 (5 bases). This CDR3 has 17 amino acids. V lost 3 bases and J 5 bases, leaving 22 bases between the germline ends. Germline V lookup: CDR1 MGHRA, CDR2 YSYEKL. Incomplete CDR3 DNA: TGCGCCAGCAGCCACACCAAGGAGCGGGGGTTTGGGACTGAA. This sequence encodes CASSHTKERGFGTE. The whole CDR3 region reads CASSHTKERGFGTEAFF.

Frequency places this clone as medium-sized. The sequence runs out 3 residues before the end of the CDR3; the remainder is reconstructed from the germline J gene. V and J are TRBV20-1 and TRBJ2-5; TRBD2 agrees at 7 bases. Germline CDR1 is DFQATT and CDR2 is SNEGSKA (reference sequence). Losses at the gene ends were 6 bases for V and 5 bases for J; bases not matched to a gene: 12. This CDR3 region has 14 residues. The CDR3 sequence: CSARGLDVVETQYF. The CDR3 bases that were read are TGCAGTGCCCGCGGACTAGACGTGGTGGAGACC.

As concerns this clone: The CDR3 extends 3 residues past the end of the read, so its final part is completed from the germline J gene. The chain has TRBV2 and TRBJ2-5; D gene ambiguous. This CDR3 comprises 12 residues. Germline CDR1 reads SNHLY; CDR2 reads FYNNEI. V gave up 2 bases and J gave up 4 bases, with 5 bases separating them. The CDR3 DNA, read in part, is TGTGCCAGCAGTGAAAGGGTAGAGACC. Protein: CASSERVET. The full CDR3 protein reads CASSERVETQYF.

The CDR3 spells CASSGQGIANEQFF. The sequenced CDR3 bases are TGCGCCAGCAGCGGACAGGGAATTGCGAATGAG. The chain has TRBV5-1 and TRBJ2-1; 8 bases line up with TRBD1. The CDR3 end falls 3 residues outside the read, so it is completed with the germline J gene. The trim removed 4 bases at V and 7 bases at J, leaving 7 bases unmatched. Germline CDR1 SGHRS, CDR2 YFSETQ. The CDR3 runs to 14 residues.

Comment on this clone: Read data end 3 residues before the CDR3 end; the end is taken from the germline J gene. The rearrangement joins TRBV6-2 or TRBV6-3 to TRBJ2-3; 9 bases map to TRBD1. CDR1 and CDR2 from the germline V gene are MNHEY and SVGEGT. V lost 4 bases to trimming and J lost 6 bases; unmatched junction nucleotides: 14. The CDR3 has 17 amino acids. CDR3 sequence: CASSSGRRDRAADTQYF. Partial CDR3 DNA: TGTGCCAGCAGTTCAGGGCGCCGGGACAGGGCGGCGGATACG.

Of note for this clone: The CDR3 is cut off 3 residues early in the read; its end comes from the germline J gene. V is TRBV12-3 or TRBV12-4 and J is TRBJ2-3; TRBD2 agrees at 8 bases. The CDR3 consists of 16 residues. V gave up 5 bases and J gave up 0 bases; unmatched junction bases: 7. CDR3 amino acids: CASSVASGLSTDTQYF. The sequenced part of the CDR3 DNA is TGTGCCAGCAGTGTCGCTAGCGGGCTCAGCACAGATACG.

Points on this clone: The missing CDR3 end, 3 residues past where the read stops, is filled in from the germline J gene. The chain carries TRBV6-2 or TRBV6-3 and TRBJ1-2; tentatively, D is TRBD1 (5 bases). From germline, CDR1 is MNHEY and CDR2 SVGEGT. The germline V and J ends were trimmed by 6 bases and 1 base, with 21 bases remaining between them. The CDR3 sequence is 17 residues long. The sequenced part of the CDR3 DNA is TGTGCCAGCAGCACTCCTCAGGGAGCAACCTTTAACTATGGC. This sequence encodes CASSTPQGATFNYG. The full CDR3 is CASSTPQGATFNYGYTF.

Regarding this clone: The read ends 3 residues early relative to the CDR3; the germline J gene fills the gap. The V call is TRBV10-3, the J call TRBJ1-2; D unclear. CDR3 length: 13 residues. The germline CDR1 and CDR2 sequences are ENHRY and SYGVKD. Trimming took off 3 bases at V and 2 bases at J, with 7 bases between the two ends. Here the CDR3 reads CAISDLGNYGYTF. CDR3 DNA (partial): TGTGCCATCAGTGATTTAGGGAACTATGGC.

Comments on this clone: The CDR3 extends 3 residues past the end of the read, so its final part is completed from the germline J gene. This sequence joins TRBV27 and TRBJ1-1, with D possibly matching TRBD1 (5 bases). The CDR3 totals 12 residues. Deletions cut 3 bases from V and 6 bases from J, with 8 bases between. The germline gives CDR1 MNHEY, CDR2 SMNVEV (reference sequence). The CDR3 here is CASSFPGAEAFF. Partial CDR3 DNA: TGTGCCAGCAGTTTTCCGGGGGCTGAA.

Concerning this clone itself: The DNA ends 3 residues before the CDR3 does, and the rest of the CDR3 is filled in from the germline J gene. The chain combines TRBV5-4 with TRBJ2-3, with a possible D match to TRBD2 (6 bases). The CDR3 loop spans 14 amino acids. V lost 0 bases and J 1 base, leaving 6 bases between the germline ends. Germline CDR1 reads SGHNT; CDR2 reads YYREEE (reference sequence). The CDR3 DNA, read in part, is TGTGCCAGCAGCTTGGGGGGGGGCACAGATACG. Protein product: CASSLGGGTDT. The CDR3, in full, reads CASSLGGGTDTQYF.

Turning to this clone: The CDR3 extends 3 residues past the end of the read, so its final part is completed from the germline J gene. The chain couples TRBV24-1 to TRBJ2-3; the match to TRBD1 covers 10 bases. J gave up 3 bases and V 11 bases, and 4 bases lay outside the gene matches. The CDR3 covers 13 residues. The germline V gene has CDR1 KGHDR and CDR2 SFDVKD. CDR3 DNA (partial): TGTGCCATTTCGGGACAGGGGACAGATACG. Its protein product is CAISGQGTDT. From start to end, the CDR3 is CAISGQGTDTQYF.

A note on this clone: The read ends 3 residues early relative to the CDR3; the germline J gene fills the gap. This rearrangement joins TRBV10-2 to TRBJ2-7; D might be TRBD2 (6 bases). Trimming took off 2 bases at V and 3 bases at J, with 14 bases between the two ends. Germline V gives CDR1 WSHSY, CDR2 SAAADI. This CDR3 comprises 15 residues. CDR3: CASSEAGIRVYEQYF. CDR3 bases read: TGCGCCAGCAGTGAGGCGGGAATTAGAGTCTACGAG.

This CDR3 reads CASSLDLAGRAEQYF. Partial CDR3 DNA: TGCGCCAGCAGCTTGGATCTAGCCGGGAGGGCCGAG. The chain uses TRBV5-1 and TRBJ2-7; 8 nucleotides line up with TRBD2. The read terminates 3 residues before the CDR3 end, so the remaining end is supplied by the germline J gene. CDR1 and CDR2 (germline): SGHRS, YFSETQ. V gave up 0 bases and J gave up 6 bases; unmatched junction bases: 8. The CDR3 is 15 residues long.

As regards this clone: The sequence runs out 3 residues before the end of the CDR3; the remainder is reconstructed from the germline J gene. The J gene is TRBJ1-5, the V gene TRBV28; D is uncertain. The V end lost 6 bases, the J end lost 3 bases, and 15 bases lay between the germline ends. Looked up from germline, CDR1 is MDHEN and CDR2 is SYDVKM. The CDR3 contains 15 residues. CDR3 loop: CASRPGWSANQPQHF. The sequenced CDR3 bases are TGTGCCAGCAGACCCGGGTGGAGTGCCAATCAGCCC.

This clone is labeled medium-sized based on frequency. CDR3 bases read: TGTGCCAGCAGTGGGGGACTAGGGTGGAGCACCGGGGAG. Translation gives CASSGGLGWSTGE. The full CDR3 is CASSGGLGWSTGELFF. The chain links TRBV27 to TRBJ2-2; 8 bases line up with TRBD2. The read finishes 3 residues shy of the CDR3 end, and the germline J gene is used to complete it. Germline V gene data show CDR1 as MNHEY and CDR2 as SMNVEV (reference sequence). The CDR3 spans 16 residues. Trimming cost V 5 bases and J 4 bases; bases outside gene matches: 9.

The sequenced CDR3 bases are TGTGCCATCAGTGATCAGGGCAGCACCGGGGAG. Its translation is CAISDQGSTGE. The CDR3 in full is CAISDQGSTGELFF. The rearrangement uses TRBV10-3 and TRBJ2-2; weak D call: TRBD1 (5 bases). The CDR3 is cut off 3 residues early in the read; its end comes from the germline J gene. With 3 bases removed from V and 4 bases from J, the gap between germline ends came to 9 bases. CDR3 length: 14 amino acids. Per the germline V gene, CDR1 is ENHRY and CDR2 is SYGVKD.

For this clone: With the read ending 3 residues before the CDR3 end, the germline J gene is used to fill in that end. The J gene is TRBJ2-5, the V gene TRBV3-1 (or the pseudogene TRBV3-2); 10 positions match TRBD1. The CDR3 totals 15 residues. From germline, CDR1 is LGHDT and CDR2 YNNKEL (reference sequence). The trim removed 0 bases at V and 6 bases at J, leaving 4 bases unmatched. CDR3 sequence: CASSQDSGQGKTQYF. CDR3 bases read: TGTGCCAGCAGCCAAGATTCGGGACAGGGGAAGACC.

Comments on this clone: One junction end does not reproduce the germline sequence, and a read error may be involved. The read finishes 3 residues shy of the CDR3 end, and the germline J gene is used to complete it. The same CDR3 also results from other DNA sequences found in this sample. The chain recombines TRBV29-1 with TRBJ2-5, with 7 bases aligning to TRBD2. The CDR3 is 12 amino acids. CDR1 and CDR2 from the germline V gene are SQVTM and ANQGSEA. The CDR3 region is CSVADGEGTQYF. The sequenced CDR3 bases are TGCAGTGTTGCTGACGGGGAGGGGACC.

For this clone: The read ends 3 residues before the CDR3 terminus; that terminus is restored from the germline J gene. V is TRBV5-1 and J is TRBJ1-6, with 8 bases matching TRBD1. Germline V gives CDR1 SGHRS, CDR2 YFSETQ. The CDR3 length is 15 residues. The V segment lost 0 bases and the J segment 8 bases; nucleotides outside the gene matches: 4. CDR3: CASSLGGQGDSPLHF. CDR3 bases read: TGCGCCAGCAGCTTGGGCGGACAGGGTGATTCACCC.

On this clone itself: At one end, the junction sequence differs from germline, possibly due to a read error. The read falls 3 residues short of the CDR3 end, and the missing part is taken from the germline J gene. The chain joins TRBV4-2 to TRBJ2-5; 9 nucleotides line up with TRBD1. The CDR3 totals 14 residues. Germline V gene sequence: CDR1 LGHNA, CDR2 YNFKEQ. CDR3 bases read: TGCGCCAGCAGCCAAACAGGGGGCGCGGAGACC. Amino acids: CASSQTGGAET. The entire CDR3 is CASSQTGGAETQYF.

Worth noting for this clone: The read ends 3 residues shy of where the CDR3 ends; the end is completed using the germline J gene. The chain is built from TRBV29-1 and TRBJ2-7; D is possibly TRBD1 (7 bases). Germline V gene sequence: CDR1 SQVTM, CDR2 ANQGSEA. Deletions cut 6 bases from V and 4 bases from J, with 13 bases between. The CDR3 consists of 12 residues. Incomplete CDR3 DNA: TGCAGCGTGGGGGGACAGACTTACGAG. It codes for CSVGGQTYE. The CDR3 as a whole reads CSVGGQTYEQYF.

Regarding this clone: From the germline J gene comes the end of the CDR3, since the read stops 3 residues before it. The gene calls are TRBV6-2 or TRBV6-3 and TRBJ2-1; D gene uncertain. This CDR3 region has 12 residues. Germline CDR1 and CDR2: MNHEY and SVGEGT. V dropped 2 bases and J dropped 9 bases, with 8 bases sitting between them. The CDR3 reads CASSYTSGEQFF. Incomplete CDR3 DNA: TGTGCCAGCAGTTACACATCGGGTGAG.